The 13 T cell receptor beta chains below come from one sample, sequenced in a study of T cells in Graves' hyperthyroidism and ophthalmopathy. Amplification of TCR beta CDR3 regions used RNA as the template. The primer set for the first-round RT-PCR of the TCR CDR3 was HTBI. MiXCR, run by TCRdb on the multiplex PCR reads, gives a single entry per CDR3 protein. The sample includes fewer than 650,000 distinct CDR3 sequences, about 14% seen only once; the top ten take roughly 4.5%. The specimen sequenced was blood. All receptors derive from a woman in her thirties or forties with Graves' ophthalmopathy.

This clonotype came up many times. The chain carries TRBV11-3 and TRBJ2-5; D gene uncertain. Germline lookup yields CDR1 SGHNT and CDR2 YENEEA. V lost 5 bases and J lost 8, with 15 bases in between. The CDR3 is 13 residues long. CDR3 DNA sequence: TGTGCCAGCAGCCGCCTCTTTGGGGAAACCCAGTACTTC. It translates to CASSRLFGETQYF.

This clonotype came up many times. The chain links TRBV6-1 to TRBJ1-5; TRBD1 might be the D (5 bases). This CDR3 has 14 residues. Deletions cut 3 bases from V and 2 bases from J, with 8 bases between. Germline lookup yields CDR1 MNHNS and CDR2 SASEGT. This chain's CDR3 is CASSEWGGNQPQHF. For the CDR3, the DNA is TGTGCCAGCAGTGAGTGGGGGGGCAATCAGCCCCAGCATTTT.

There are many counts of this clonotype. The rearrangement links TRBV19 to TRBJ1-1; a weak D match, TRBD1 (6 bases). CDR3 length equals 14 residues. The V end was cut by 6 bases, the J end by 3 bases, with 14 bases between. Germline lookup yields CDR1 LNHDA and CDR2 SQIVND (reference sequence). CDR3 DNA: TGTGCCAGTAGCTCCGGGGGGCTCGACACTGAAGCTTTCTTT. Amino acid sequence: CASSSGGLDTEAFF. Full variable domain (remainder filled in from reference TRBV19 and TRBJ1-1): DGGITQSPKYLFRKEGQNVTLSCEQNLNHDAMYWYRQDPGQGLRLIYYSQIVNDFQKGDIAEGYSVSREKKESFPLTVTSAQKNPTAFYLCASSSGGLDTEAFFGQGTRLTVV.

In its sample, this clonotype was seen many times. V usage is TRBV11-3 and J usage is TRBJ2-5; D possibly corresponds to TRBD1 (6 bases). The CDR3 is 14 residues long. The V gene's germline CDR1 is SGHNT and CDR2 YENEEA. Deletions cut 2 bases from V and 5 bases from J, with 12 bases between. The CDR3 sequence: CASSLQGFGETQYF. DNA for the CDR3: TGTGCCAGCAGCTTACAGGGGTTTGGTGAGACCCAGTACTTC.

Many counts were recorded for this clonotype. The chain uses TRBV9 and TRBJ1-5; TRBD1 is a possible D gene (5 bases). The CDR3 extends over 16 amino acids. The germline gives CDR1 SGDLS, CDR2 YYNGEE. The V gene lost 1 base and the J gene lost 2 bases, with 13 bases spanning the gap. The CDR3: CASSVSGRDGNQPQHF. CDR3 in DNA: TGTGCCAGCAGCGTATCGGGCAGGGACGGCAATCAGCCCCAGCATTTT.

The sample holds many counts of this clonotype. The rearrangement joins TRBV12-3 or TRBV12-4 to TRBJ2-7, with a tentative D call TRBD2 (6 bases). The CDR3 has 12 residues. V lost 5 bases and J 6 bases, leaving 11 bases between the germline ends. CDR3 sequence (DNA): TGTGCCAGCAGTCCCTTCGGGGGCGAGCAGTACTTC. It translates to CASSPFGGEQYF.

This clonotype was observed a few times. The chain couples TRBV9 to TRBJ1-6; 9 positions agree with TRBD1. The CDR3 runs 14 residues. Germline CDR1 SGDLS, CDR2 YYNGEE. Germline trimming cut 3 bases from V and 9 bases from J; bases unmatched to any gene: 4. For the CDR3, the DNA is TGTGCCAGCAGCGCCCGACAGGGGGGTTCACCCCTCCACTTT. Protein sequence: CASSARQGGSPLHF.

Many counts were recorded for this clonotype. This sequence joins TRBV6-2 or TRBV6-3 and TRBJ2-7; TRBD2 aligns across 8 bases. Germline lookup yields CDR1 MNHEY and CDR2 SVGEGT. Germline trimming cut 7 bases from V and 6 bases from J; bases unmatched to any gene: 8. This CDR3 has 13 residues. CDR3 loop: CASNTGTRSEQYF. CDR3 coding DNA: TGTGCCAGCAATACCGGGACTAGGAGCGAGCAGTACTTC.

This clonotype was observed many times. The gene calls are TRBV6-5 and TRBJ1-3; tentative D call: TRBD1 (5 bases). The CDR3 runs 16 residues. Germline values: CDR1 MNHEY, CDR2 SVGAGI. Trimming removed 4 bases from V and 3 bases from J, with 16 bases in between. Written as DNA, the CDR3 is TGTGCCAGCAGTTTCTCCCGGGGGGGATTTGGAAACACCATATATTTT. It encodes CASSFSRGGFGNTIYF.

This clonotype has just a few counts. The rearrangement uses TRBV6-1 and TRBJ2-7, with TRBD1 matching over 7 bases. Germline V CDR1 and CDR2: MNHNS, SASEGT. The CDR3 covers 13 residues. The trim removed 6 bases at V and 3 bases at J, leaving 5 bases unmatched. The CDR3 reads CASRTGSRYEQYF. In DNA form, the CDR3 reads TGTGCCAGCAGGACAGGGTCTCGCTACGAGCAGTACTTC.

This clonotype was picked up many times. The chain carries TRBV6-5 and TRBJ1-5; D might be TRBD1 (6 bases). CDR3 size: 15 residues. Germline V gene data show CDR1 as MNHEY and CDR2 as SVGAGI. Between the trimmed V and J ends, which lost 2 bases and 0 bases, there was a span of 8 bases. This chain's CDR3 is CASSYDRLSNQPQHF. CDR3 DNA sequence: TGTGCCAGCAGTTACGACAGGCTTAGCAATCAGCCCCAGCATTTT.

This clonotype was counted ten times or more. In nucleotides, the CDR3 is TGTGCCAGCAGTTTACAGCGGGAGGGTACTGTGCAGTACTTC. Its translation is CASSLQREGTVQYF. This sequence joins TRBV12-3 or TRBV12-4 and TRBJ2-7, with 10 bases that match TRBD2. The CDR3 loop spans 14 amino acids. With V trimmed by 2 bases and J by 9 bases, 7 bases remained unmatched.

The table lists this clonotype with many counts. This rearrangement joins TRBV20-1 to TRBJ1-5; D unresolved. The CDR3 has 16 amino acids. Looked up from germline, CDR1 is DFQATT and CDR2 is SNEGSKA (reference sequence). The V end was cut by 0 bases, the J end by 6 bases, with 18 bases between. CDR3 nucleotide sequence: TGCAGTGCTAGAGATTTACGGGCTGGGTTGGGTCAGCCCCAGCATTTT. Translating it yields CSARDLRAGLGQPQHF.